This TCR beta chain was profiled in a study of OX40 agonist ivuxolimab in advanced cancers. Study-wide context: Treatment of patients was with ivuxolimab, an agonistic anti-OX40 (CD134) antibody. Three patients, one with hepatocellular carcinoma and two with cutaneous melanoma, responded partially. General study points: Low clonal expansion, among the lowest seen, marked partial responders at 0.1-3.0 mg/kg.

Baseline, cycle 4 day 1, and cycle 7 day 1 were the blood sampling points. Comments on this clone: Its target is not known. At one boundary the junction diverges from the germline segment, which might be a read error. Distinct nucleotide sequences in the sample also encode this CDR3.

Profiled with immunoSEQ multiplex PCR; TCRdb holds only in-frame clones, not every one. This repertoire shows approximately 70,000 clones, 80% to 85% found once; its top ten account for roughly 6.3%. The CDR3 has 15 residues. CDR1 and CDR2 from the germline V gene are SEHNR and FQNEAQ (reference sequence). The sample was CD4+ or CD8+ T cells sorted from blood, taken in a trial of the OX40 agonist ivuxolimab. The sequence was collected from an adult with an advanced solid tumor such as melanoma, head and neck, liver or kidney cancer. J is TRBJ2-5 and V is TRBV7-9, with D perhaps matching TRBD2 (6 bases). CDR3 nucleotide sequence: TGTGCCAGTAGCTTATTTGGAGGGGAGGAAGAGACCCAGTACTTC. Its translation is CASSLFGGEEETQYF.